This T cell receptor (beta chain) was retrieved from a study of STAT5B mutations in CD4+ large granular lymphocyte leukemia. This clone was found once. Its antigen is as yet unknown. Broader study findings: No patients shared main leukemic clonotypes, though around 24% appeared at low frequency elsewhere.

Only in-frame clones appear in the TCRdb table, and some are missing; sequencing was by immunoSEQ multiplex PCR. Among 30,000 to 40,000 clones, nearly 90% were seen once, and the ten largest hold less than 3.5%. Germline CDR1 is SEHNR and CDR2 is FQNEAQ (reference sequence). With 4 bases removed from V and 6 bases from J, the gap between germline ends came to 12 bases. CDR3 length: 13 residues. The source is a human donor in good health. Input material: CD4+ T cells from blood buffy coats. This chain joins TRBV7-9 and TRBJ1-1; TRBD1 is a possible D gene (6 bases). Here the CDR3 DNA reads TGTGCCAGCAGCTCGAATGACAGGCCTGAAGCTTTCTTT. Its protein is CASSSNDRPEAFF. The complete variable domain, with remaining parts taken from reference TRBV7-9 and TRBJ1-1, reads DTGVSQNPRHKITKRGQNVTFRCDPISEHNRLYWYRQTLGQGPEFLTYFQNEAQLEKSRLLSDRFSAERPKGSFSTLEIQRTEQGDSAMYLCASSSNDRPEAFFGQGTRLTVV.